This is a list of T cell receptor beta chains from one sample in a study of blood T cell repertoires in COVID-19. Clones were read by immunoSEQ multiplex PCR, and TCRdb kept only the in-frame ones, dropping some. In the table there are about 310,000 clones, about nine tenths of which are singletons. The specimen was peripheral blood. These receptors all come from a man aged 18 to 29 with active or convalescent COVID-19. Each CDR3 is given with its conserved first and last residue. Fields, in order: V gene, D gene, clone size, J gene, CDR3 DNA, CDR3 protein. The D gene is left open where the match is weak. Only part of the rows carry a size: once, few, many, or a class if the clone is expanded.

>TRBV5-1|-|-|TRBJ2-3
TGCGCCAGCAGCAGGACAGCTCAGTATGATACGCAGTATTTT
CASSRTAQYDTQYF
>TRBV7-8|TRBD2|-|TRBJ2-3
TGTGCCAGCACCCCACGCGGCGGGAGCTCGTTTGATACGCAGTATTTT
CASTPRGGSSFDTQYF
>TRBV13|-|-|TRBJ1-4
TGTGCCAGCAGCTCTCCGGACAGTGAAAAACTGTTTTTT
CASSSPDSEKLFF
>TRBV19|TRBD2|few|TRBJ2-1
TGTGCCAGTAGTCCCGGGACTATCTTCTACAATGAGCAGTTCTTC
CASSPGTIFYNEQFF
>TRBV25-1|TRBD2|-|TRBJ2-3
TGTGCCAGCAGTGGGACTAGCGGGGGAATTTCAGATACGCAGTATTTT
CASSGTSGGISDTQYF
>TRBV12-3/TRBV12-4|-|-|TRBJ2-2
TGTGCCACCGAGGGGGACACCGGGGAGCTGTTTTTT
CATEGDTGELFF
>TRBV4-1|-|-|TRBJ2-6
TGCGCCAGCAGCCAATCAGGGGCCAACGTCCTGACTTTC
CASSQSGANVLTF
>TRBV10-1|-|few|TRBJ2-7
TGCGCCAGCAGTGAGTCTAGGGGCTACGAGCAGTACTTC
CASSESRGYEQYF
>TRBV6-2/TRBV6-3|-|-|TRBJ1-5
TGTGCCAGCAGTTACTCGTCGGGTGGCAATCAGCCCCAGCATTTT
CASSYSSGGNQPQHF
>TRBV24-1|TRBD2|-|TRBJ2-1
TGTGCCACCAGGGAGAGTAGCGGGGGTTACAATGAGCAGTTCTTC
CATRESSGGYNEQFF
>TRBV29-1|TRBD1|-|TRBJ2-7
TGCAGCGTTGAGGGACAGAAATCCTACGAGCAGTACTTC
CSVEGQKSYEQYF
>TRBV5-3|TRBD2|-|TRBJ2-1
TGTGCCAGAAGCTCCGGTAGGAGCGGGAGGTACAATGAGCAGTTCTTC
CARSSGRSGRYNEQFF
>TRBV7-8|-|few|TRBJ1-3
TGTGCCAGCACCGGAGGGTACTTCGGAAACACCATATATTTT
CASTGGYFGNTIYF
>TRBV19|-|-|TRBJ1-1
TGTGCCAGCGGACAGACACTATTT
CASGQTLF
>TRBV7-8|TRBD1|-|TRBJ2-1
TGTGCCAGCAGCTTAGTTAACAGGGGGAGCCACAATGAGCAGTTCTTC
CASSLVNRGSHNEQFF
>TRBV5-8|TRBD1|once|TRBJ2-1
TGTGCCAGCAGCAAAAGGGACAGTTCATCCTACAATGAGCAGTTCTTC
CASSKRDSSSYNEQFF
>TRBV7-8|-|-|TRBJ1-3
TGTGCCAGCAGCTTAGTAGGGGGTGGAAACACCATATATTTT
CASSLVGGGNTIYF
>TRBV6-1|TRBD2|-|TRBJ2-5
TGTGCCAGCAGTGAACCCACGGGTGGCGGGAGAGAGACCCAGTACTTC
CASSEPTGGGRETQYF
>TRBV5-1|-|-|TRBJ2-7
TGCGCCAGCAGCTTGTGGTTTGGCTCATCCTACGAGCAGTACTTC
CASSLWFGSSYEQYF
>TRBV7-2|TRBD2|-|TRBJ2-1
TGTGCCAGCAGCTCCCAACCTAGCGGGGGGGCCTATGAGCAGTTCTTC
CASSSQPSGGAYEQFF
>TRBV5-1|TRBD2|once|TRBJ2-5
TGCGCCAGCAGCTGGACCGGGGGGACCCAAGAGACCCAGTACTTC
CASSWTGGTQETQYF
>TRBV5-1|-|-|TRBJ2-7
TGCGCCAGCAGCTTGACCTGGACAGCCCCCTACGAGCAGTACTTC
CASSLTWTAPYEQYF
>TRBV19|-|-|TRBJ1-2
TGTGCCAGTAGCGATTCAGGGGCAACCAGCTATGGCTACACCTTC
CASSDSGATSYGYTF
>TRBV6-5|TRBD1|-|TRBJ1-5
TGTGCCAGCAGTTTGACCGGGACAGGGAGTCAGCCCCAGCATTTT
CASSLTGTGSQPQHF
>TRBV4-3|TRBD1|-|TRBJ1-2
TGCGCCAGCAGCCAAGATATACTTGGACAGGGTATCCAGATCTATGGCTACACCTTC
CASSQDILGQGIQIYGYTF
>TRBV7-9|-|-|TRBJ1-4
TGTGCCAGCAGCTTAGTTCGGGGGGGTGGTGAAAAACTGTTTTTT
CASSLVRGGGEKLFF
>TRBV19|-|-|TRBJ2-3
TGTGCCAGTAGTAATCGGAATGGGCCCACAGATACGCAGTATTTT
CASSNRNGPTDTQYF
>TRBV11-2|TRBD1|-|TRBJ2-7
TGTGCCAGCAGCTTACCGGACAGGGCCTACGAGCAGTACTTC
CASSLPDRAYEQYF
>TRBV6-6|-|-|TRBJ1-5
TGTGCCAGCAGTTACTATGACAGCCTTAATCAGCCCCAGCATTTT
CASSYYDSLNQPQHF
>TRBV28|-|-|TRBJ1-4
TGTGCCAGCAGCCGGGGGGGGGCAGGAGGAAATGAAAAACTGTTTTTT
CASSRGGAGGNEKLFF
>TRBV2|TRBD1|-|TRBJ1-2
TGTGCCAGCGTACGGGACAGGGGTTCCCTACCCTATGGCTACACCTTC
CASVRDRGSLPYGYTF
>TRBV5-3|-|-|TRBJ2-3
TGTGCCAGAAGTATCCCGGGGGACCCCACAGATACGCAGTATTTT
CARSIPGDPTDTQYF
>TRBV2|-|-|TRBJ1-6
TGTGCCAACGAACAGGAAGAAAATTCACCCCTCCACTTT
CANEQEENSPLHF
>TRBV27|TRBD1|-|TRBJ2-7
TGTGCCAGCTCAATTGCCCCCCTACAGGGGGCAGCCGAGCAGTACTTC
CASSIAPLQGAAEQYF
>TRBV3-1/TRBV3-2|-|-|TRBJ2-3
TGTGCCAGCAGCCAATTCGGGAGCACAGATACGCAGTATTTT
CASSQFGSTDTQYF
>TRBV6-5|TRBD2|-|TRBJ2-2
TGTGCCACAGGGACTACCTCTACCACCGGGGAGCTGTTTTTT
CATGTTSTTGELFF
>TRBV5-1|-|-|TRBJ1-5
TGCGCCAGCAGCTTGGGGCCGAACGGCAATCAGCCCCAGCATTTT
CASSLGPNGNQPQHF
>TRBV5-4|-|-|TRBJ1-2
TGTGCCAGCAGCTTAGGGGGACCCTCAGGCTACACCTTC
CASSLGGPSGYTF
>TRBV28|-|few|TRBJ2-7
TGTGCCACCCGGGACACCTTCTACGAGCAGTACTTC
CATRDTFYEQYF
>TRBV27|-|-|TRBJ1-2
TGTGCCAGCAGCCTGGGGGGTCTCTATGGCTACACCTTC
CASSLGGLYGYTF
>TRBV19|TRBD1|few|TRBJ1-2
TGTGCCTTAATGGGGGACAGGGTAAACTATGGCTACACCTTC
CALMGDRVNYGYTF
>TRBV24-1|-|-|TRBJ2-1
TGTGCCACCAGTGACTCGCGGGGACCCTACAATGAGCAGTTCTTC
CATSDSRGPYNEQFF
>TRBV5-4|-|-|TRBJ1-2
TGTGCCTTAGGTAGACAGCTGGACGCCTATGGCTACACCTTC
CALGRQLDAYGYTF
>TRBV27|TRBD1|-|TRBJ2-7
TGTGCCAGCAGTTGGGGACAGGGGCGGGAGCAGTACTTC
CASSWGQGREQYF
>TRBV28|-|once|TRBJ2-7
TGTGCCAGCAGTCTTGGGGCAGCTTTATCCTACGAGCAGTACTTC
CASSLGAALSYEQYF
>TRBV11-2|-|-|TRBJ1-1
TGTGCCAGCAGCTTAGTAGCGGGGAACACTGAAGCTTTCTTT
CASSLVAGNTEAFF
>TRBV5-1|TRBD2|-|TRBJ2-7
TGCGCCACCTCAACGGGAGGGGGCTACGAGCAGTACTTC
CATSTGGGYEQYF
>TRBV4-1|TRBD1|-|TRBJ1-1
TGCGCCAGCAGCCAAGTTCGAGGGGGCGCATCCACTGAAGCTTTCTTT
CASSQVRGGASTEAFF